This TCR beta chain stems from a study of regulatory T cells in long-lasting Graves disease. As for the study in general: Treatment with antithyroid drugs for over 5 years, together with positive TSH receptor antibodies, meant persistent Graves' disease.

The CDR3 has 12 amino acids. In germline, CDR1 is SQVTM, CDR2 ANQGSEA. Trimming shortened V by 5 bases and J by 5 bases, and 9 bases separated the two germline ends. Combining iRepertoire HTBI primers with Arm-PCR of CDR3 regions, the authors built TCR beta libraries. Each CDR3 protein is one row after TCRdb ran MiXCR on the multiplex PCR reads. The sample holds around 450,000 distinct CDR3 sequences; 20% to 25% are singletons and the top ten take 6.5% to 9%. Time point denoted: persistent/refractory GD, antithyroid drugs over 5 years with positive TRAb. Scientists built the TCR library using RNA that was extracted from PBMCs.

This chain joins TRBV29-1 and TRBJ1-4; no definite D call. Specimen: peripheral blood mononuclear cells (PBMCs), collected when the disease was refractory, from a patient treated with antithyroid drugs. The clonotype was recovered from a female donor with Graves disease. The CDR3 here is CSVRDLNEKLFF. In nucleotides, the CDR3 is TGCAGCGTTCGAGACCTAAATGAAAAACTGTTTTTT.